This entry concerns a single TCR beta chain. Its antigen is currently unknown. The sample comes from a study of T cells after yellow fever vaccination. Study as a whole: SMART-Seq v4 Ultra Low Input prepared libraries from low-cell fractions.

Study-level results: Booster sampling recovered most clones from primary vaccination (under 97% CD4, 88% CD8).

By 5'RACE template switching, TCR cDNA was produced, with a universal primer site and UMIs added in the process. TCRdb fed the 5' RACE reads into MiXCR, producing one record per CDR3 protein. The sample lists nearly 550,000 distinct CDR3 sequences, about 19% occurring once. The CDR3 sequence is 15 residues long. V lost 6 bases to trimming and J lost 3 bases, with 17 bases between them. The sequence was obtained from a man under 40 who received the YFV17D yellow fever vaccine. The rearrangement links TRBV12-3 or TRBV12-4 to TRBJ2-5; no definite D call. The starting material was PBMCs, obtained 15 days after the yellow fever booster vaccination. The chain's CDR3 is CASSHNRNREETQYF. CDR3 nucleotides: TGTGCCAGCAGCCACAATCGCAATCGGGAAGAGACCCAGTACTTC.